This passage covers 24 T cell receptor beta chains from one sample sequenced in a study of cytomegalovirus exposure and HLA in healthy donors. Primers for the PCR totalled 60 Vbeta and 13 Jbeta. The assay was immunoSEQ multiplex PCR, and TCRdb's table has in-frame clones only and misses some. The sample yields about 99,000 clones, 65% to 85% seen once. The sequenced sample consisted of PBMCs. The receptors derive from a man aged 40-50 years in good health and CMV-seronegative.

The CDR3 DNA reads as TGTGCCAGCAGTGAAGCAGGGACAGGGCCAGGCTATGGCTACACCTTC. This codes for CASSEAGTGPGYGYTF. This rearrangement joins TRBV2 to TRBJ1-2, with 9 bases aligning to TRBD1. Trimming cost V 0 bases and J 4 bases; bases outside gene matches: 6. The CDR3 sequence is 16 residues long. The V gene's germline CDR1 is SNHLY and CDR2 FYNNEI.

The chain joins TRBV2 to TRBJ1-1, with D maybe TRBD1 (6 bases). The CDR3 has 14 amino acids. The germline gives CDR1 SNHLY, CDR2 FYNNEI. The V gene lost 6 bases and the J gene lost 5 bases, with 16 bases spanning the gap. CDR3 DNA: TGTGCCAGCAGCTCCTCCAGGGGTTTTACTGAAGCTTTCTTT. The encoded protein is CASSSSRGFTEAFF. The whole variable domain, remainder taken from reference TRBV2 and TRBJ1-1, is EPEVTQTPSHQVTQMGQEVILRCVPISNHLYFYWYRQILGQKVEFLVSFYNNEISEKSEIFDDQFSVERPDGSNFTLKIRSTKLEDSAMYFCASSSSRGFTEAFFGQGTRLTVV.

The chain carries TRBV6-5 and TRBJ2-1; 7 bases are shared with TRBD1. The V segment lost 10 bases and the J segment 6 bases; nucleotides outside the gene matches: 3. The CDR3 spans 11 residues. Germline V gene sequence: CDR1 MNHEY, CDR2 SVGAGI. The CDR3 spells CATTGVNEQFF. The CDR3 DNA sequence: TGTGCCACCACAGGGGTCAATGAGCAGTTCTTC.

In regard to this clone: The junction differs from germline at one of its ends, possibly a read error. The rearrangement links TRBV7-9 to TRBJ2-7, with 9 bases aligning to TRBD2. The CDR3 is made up of 14 amino acids. Germline CDR1 is SEHNR and CDR2 is FQNEAQ (reference sequence). The CDR3 coding sequence is TGTGCCAGCAGCTTAGGTCAAGTAGCGGGAGATCTGGACTTC. Protein: CASSLGQVAGDLDF.

V and J are TRBV10-2 and TRBJ1-5, with TRBD1 as a possible D gene (5 bases). Germline V gene lookup returns CDR1 WSHSY and CDR2 SAAADI. This CDR3 region has 14 residues. V was trimmed by 4 bases and J by 8 bases, leaving 15 bases between them. CDR3 residues: CASSGAGPGEPQHF. The CDR3 DNA is TGCGCCAGCAGTGGAGCAGGGCCGGGGGAGCCCCAGCATTTT.

The chain carries TRBV7-2 and TRBJ2-1; 10 bases map to TRBD2. This CDR3 contains 19 residues. CDR1 is SGHTA, CDR2 FQGNSA, per germline. Germline trimming cut 1 base from V and 2 bases from J; bases unmatched to any gene: 11. This chain's CDR3 is CASSLDLAGVFVTYNEQFF. The DNA for the CDR3 is TGTGCCAGCAGCTTAGATCTAGCGGGAGTCTTTGTGACCTACAATGAGCAGTTCTTC.

The chain employs TRBV6-5 and TRBJ2-3; D call uncertain. This CDR3 has 13 residues. V was pared by 6 bases and J by 14 bases, with 21 bases between. Germline CDR1 is MNHEY and CDR2 is SVGAGI. The CDR3 region is CASRSPTDFHMYF. CDR3 nucleotides: TGTGCCAGCAGATCCCCCACAGATTTTCACATGTATTTT.

The CDR3 DNA sequence: TGTGCCAGCAGTGAATCTGACAGTAGCCCCTCTGGGGCCAACGTCCTGACTTTC. It translates to CASSESDSSPSGANVLTF. This chain joins TRBV25-1 and TRBJ2-6, with D possibly TRBD1 on 5 matching bases. The V end lost 1 base, the J end lost 0 bases, and 13 bases lay between the germline ends. Germline V gene data show CDR1 as MGHDK and CDR2 as SYGVNS. The CDR3 runs 18 residues. The whole variable domain, remainder taken from reference TRBV25-1 and TRBJ2-6, is EADIYQTPRYLVIGTGKKITLECSQTMGHDKMYWYQQDPGMELHLIHYSYGVNSTEKGDLSSESTVSRIRTEHFPLTLESARPSHTSQYLCASSESDSSPSGANVLTFGAGSRLTVL.

The chain is built from TRBV19 and TRBJ2-3; TRBD2 might be the D (7 bases). This CDR3 has 16 amino acids. V was clipped by 1 base and J by 1 base, with 12 bases between them. Germline loops: CDR1 LNHDA, CDR2 SQIVND (reference sequence). The CDR3 nucleotides read TGTGCCAGTAGTATAGGGGGGGGCCAGGGCACAGATACGCAGTATTTT. Translating it yields CASSIGGGQGTDTQYF. Complete variable domain (other parts from reference TRBV19 and TRBJ2-3): DGGITQSPKYLFRKEGQNVTLSCEQNLNHDAMYWYRQDPGQGLRLIYYSQIVNDFQKGDIAEGYSVSREKKESFPLTVTSAQKNPTAFYLCASSIGGGQGTDTQYFGPGTRLTVL.

This clone was seen a handful of times. The chain employs TRBV19 and TRBJ2-5; the match to TRBD2 covers 14 bases. This CDR3 has 16 residues. CDR1 is LNHDA, CDR2 SQIVND, per germline (reference sequence). V dropped 4 bases and J dropped 6; count of bases not matched to a gene: 7. The CDR3 reads CASSTGLAGGIQTQYF. The CDR3 DNA reads TGTGCCAGTAGTACCGGACTAGCGGGGGGCATACAGACCCAGTACTTC.

The chain joins TRBV29-1 to TRBJ2-1, with no clear D. CDR1 SQVTM and CDR2 ANQGSEA come from the germline V gene. With 4 bases removed from V and 5 bases from J, the gap between germline ends came to 3 bases. This CDR3 spans 10 amino acids. The CDR3 DNA follows: TGCAGCGTTGCGGACAATGAGCAGTTCTTC. It is translated as CSVADNEQFF.

The V gene is TRBV27, the J gene TRBJ2-5; 8 bases fit TRBD1. Germline V gene lookup returns CDR1 MNHEY and CDR2 SMNVEV (reference sequence). Germline trimming cut 6 bases from V and 2 bases from J; bases unmatched to any gene: 8. The CDR3 extends over 15 amino acids. CDR3 loop: CASSPDREPQETQYF. CDR3 sequence (DNA): TGTGCCAGCAGCCCGGACAGGGAGCCTCAAGAGACCCAGTACTTC.

As regards this clone: One end of the junction does not line up with germline, which may come from a read error. The chain joins TRBV6-6 to TRBJ2-5; D not certain. The CDR3 totals 13 residues. From germline, CDR1 is MNHNY and CDR2 SVGAGI (reference sequence). The CDR3 DNA is TGTGCCAGCAGTCACTCGGTCGGGGAGACCCAGTACTTC. The encoded protein is CASSHSVGETQYF.

The table lists this clone with a few counts. This rearrangement joins TRBV7-9 to TRBJ1-1; D is perhaps TRBD1 (5 bases). Trimming pared 5 bases from V and 0 bases from J, leaving 7 bases between. The CDR3 runs 13 residues. The germline gives CDR1 SEHNR, CDR2 FQNEAQ (reference sequence). The CDR3, as DNA: TGTGCCAGCAGCGGACACTTGAACACTGAAGCTTTCTTT. Translation gives CASSGHLNTEAFF.

This rearrangement joins TRBV2 to TRBJ2-5, with 9 positions matching TRBD1. This CDR3 contains 15 residues. V was pared by 6 bases and J by 7 bases, with 12 bases of the junction left unmatched. The germline gives CDR1 SNHLY, CDR2 FYNNEI. CDR3 residues: CASRDIPGQGVTQYF. The CDR3 DNA is TGTGCCAGCAGGGACATTCCGGGACAGGGAGTGACCCAGTACTTC. Full variable domain (outside the CDR3, taken from reference TRBV2 and TRBJ2-5): EPEVTQTPSHQVTQMGQEVILRCVPISNHLYFYWYRQILGQKVEFLVSFYNNEISEKSEIFDDQFSVERPDGSNFTLKIRSTKLEDSAMYFCASRDIPGQGVTQYFGPGTRLLVL.

The chain has TRBV27 and TRBJ2-2; TRBD2 might be the D (5 bases). This CDR3 has 14 residues. The germline V and J ends were trimmed by 2 bases and 10 bases, with 14 bases remaining between them. CDR1 and CDR2 from the germline V gene are MNHEY and SMNVEV (reference sequence). The CDR3 nucleotides are TGTGCCAGCAGTTTAAGACGGGATGTCACGGAGCTGTTTTTT. Translation: CASSLRRDVTELFF.

The chain is built from TRBV18 and TRBJ1-5; TRBD1 matches at 7 bases. V gave up 5 bases and J gave up 5 bases; unmatched junction bases: 3. CDR1 and CDR2 (germline): KGHSH, LQKENI. CDR3 length: 13 residues. The CDR3 is CASSWDRYQPQHF. Written as DNA, the CDR3 is TGTGCCAGCTCATGGGACAGATATCAGCCCCAGCATTTT.

The chain uses TRBV9 and TRBJ2-7; 8 bases are shared with TRBD2. The V segment lost 0 bases and the J segment 4 bases; nucleotides outside the gene matches: 3. The CDR3 consists of 14 residues. The germline CDR1 and CDR2 sequences are SGDLS and YYNGEE. This chain's CDR3 is CASSVAGGPYEQYF. The CDR3, as DNA: TGTGCCAGCAGCGTAGCGGGAGGGCCATACGAGCAGTACTTC.

V is TRBV5-1 and J is TRBJ2-2; no firm D call. The length of the CDR3 is 13 residues. Trimming stripped 1 base from V and 1 base from J, with 2 bases between. The germline gives CDR1 SGHRS, CDR2 YFSETQ. CDR3 coding DNA: TGCGCCAGCAGCTTGCAGAACACCGGGGAGCTGTTTTTT. Its protein product is CASSLQNTGELFF. Full variable domain (remainder filled in from reference TRBV5-1 and TRBJ2-2): KAGVTQTPRYLIKTRGQQVTLSCSPISGHRSVSWYQQTPGQGLQFLFEYFSETQRNKGNFPGRFSGRQFSNSRSEMNVSTLELGDSALYLCASSLQNTGELFFGEGSRLTVL.

This chain connects TRBV7-6 to TRBJ1-2, with D possibly matching TRBD1 (5 bases). V shed 7 bases and J shed 3 bases, with 18 bases lying between them. Per the germline V gene, CDR1 is SGHVS and CDR2 is FNYEAQ. The CDR3 loop spans 15 amino acids. This CDR3 is CASTPRLGRDYGYTF. CDR3 DNA: TGTGCCAGCACCCCACGGTTGGGCAGGGACTATGGCTACACCTTC.

The genes are TRBV7-6 and TRBJ2-5, with TRBD2 identical over 11 bases. The CDR3 runs to 17 residues. Germline lookup yields CDR1 SGHVS and CDR2 FNYEAQ. With V trimmed by 2 bases and J by 5 bases, 10 bases remained unmatched. The CDR3 DNA is TGTGCCAGCAGCTTATTGACTAGCGGGACTCCAAGGGAGACCCAGTACTTC. Amino acids: CASSLLTSGTPRETQYF.

This clone was seen a single time. The V call is TRBV27, the J call TRBJ1-6; 7 positions match TRBD1. This CDR3 has 15 residues. Trimming at V came to 2 bases and at J to 9 bases, leaving 7 bases not matched to a gene. Looked up from germline, CDR1 is MNHEY and CDR2 is SMNVEV (reference sequence). The CDR3 protein is CASSLPSGGASPLHF. As DNA, the CDR3 is TGTGCCAGCAGTTTACCTTCAGGGGGAGCTTCACCCCTCCACTTT.

On this clone: In the same sample, other DNA sequences code for this CDR3. This chain connects TRBV28 to TRBJ1-2; the D is unclear. The CDR3 is 13 residues long. Germline V gene data show CDR1 as MDHEN and CDR2 as SYDVKM. V lost 5 bases and J 0 bases, leaving 7 bases between the germline ends. As DNA, the CDR3 is TGTGCCAGCAGTCCTCAGGCTAACTATGGCTACACCTTC. It specifies CASSPQANYGYTF.

This rearrangement joins TRBV11-2 to TRBJ1-1; the D gene is possibly TRBD1 (6 bases). The germline CDR1 and CDR2 sequences are SGHAT and FQNNGV. V lost 2 bases to trimming and J lost 7 bases, with 17 bases between them. CDR3 length: 15 amino acids. This CDR3 is CASSLKRVQGDEAFF. The DNA of the CDR3 is TGTGCCAGCAGCTTAAAACGGGTACAGGGCGATGAAGCTTTCTTT.